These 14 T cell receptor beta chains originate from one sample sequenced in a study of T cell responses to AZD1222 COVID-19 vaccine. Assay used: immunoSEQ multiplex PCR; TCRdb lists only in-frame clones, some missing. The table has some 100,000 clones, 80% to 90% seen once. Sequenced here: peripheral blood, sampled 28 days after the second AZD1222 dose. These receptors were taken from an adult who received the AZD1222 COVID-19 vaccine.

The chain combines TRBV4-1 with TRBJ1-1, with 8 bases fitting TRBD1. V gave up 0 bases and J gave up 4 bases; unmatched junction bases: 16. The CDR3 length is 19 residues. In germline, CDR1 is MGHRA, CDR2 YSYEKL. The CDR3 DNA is TGCGCCAGCAGCCAAGATAGGGCTCGTACAGGGGGGGTTCGCACTGAAGCTTTCTTT. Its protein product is CASSQDRARTGGVRTEAFF.

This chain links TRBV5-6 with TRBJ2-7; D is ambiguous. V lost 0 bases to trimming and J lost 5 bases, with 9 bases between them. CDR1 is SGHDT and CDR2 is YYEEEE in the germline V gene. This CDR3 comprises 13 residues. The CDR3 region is CASSLGWGNEQYF. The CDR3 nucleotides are TGTGCCAGCAGCTTGGGGTGGGGAAACGAGCAGTACTTC.

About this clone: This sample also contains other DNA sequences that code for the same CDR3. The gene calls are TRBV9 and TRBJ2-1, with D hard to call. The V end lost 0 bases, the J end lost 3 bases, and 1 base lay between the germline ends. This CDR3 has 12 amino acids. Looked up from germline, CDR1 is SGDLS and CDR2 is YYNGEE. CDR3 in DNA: TGTGCCAGCAGCGTAGGCTACAATGAGCAGTTCTTC. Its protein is CASSVGYNEQFF.

The CDR3 loop is CASSLIGTGYREQYF. As DNA, the CDR3 is TGTGCCAGCAGTTTAATTGGGACAGGGTATCGCGAGCAGTACTTC. V and J are TRBV27 and TRBJ2-7; 9 bases are shared with TRBD1. The CDR3 contains 15 residues. Germline V lookup: CDR1 MNHEY, CDR2 SMNVEV (reference sequence). V gave up 2 bases and J gave up 6 bases; unmatched junction bases: 8.

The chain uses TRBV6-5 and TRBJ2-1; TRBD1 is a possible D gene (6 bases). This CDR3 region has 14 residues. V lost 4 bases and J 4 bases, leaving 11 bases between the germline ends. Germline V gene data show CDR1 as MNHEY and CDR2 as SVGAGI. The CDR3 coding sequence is TGTGCCAGCAGTTCCCCGGACAGATACAATGAGCAGTTCTTC. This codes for CASSSPDRYNEQFF.

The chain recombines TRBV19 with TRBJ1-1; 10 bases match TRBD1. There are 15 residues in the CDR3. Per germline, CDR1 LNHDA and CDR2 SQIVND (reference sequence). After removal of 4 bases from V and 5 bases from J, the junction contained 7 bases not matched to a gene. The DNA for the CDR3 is TGTGCCAGTAGTACGGACAGGGGGAAGGTTACTGAAGCTTTCTTT. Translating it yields CASSTDRGKVTEAFF.

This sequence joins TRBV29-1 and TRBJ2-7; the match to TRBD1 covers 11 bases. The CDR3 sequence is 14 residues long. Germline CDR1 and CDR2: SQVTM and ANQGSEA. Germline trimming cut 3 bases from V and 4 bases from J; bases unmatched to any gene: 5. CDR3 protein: CSVDTGTGGYEQYF. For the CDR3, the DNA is TGCAGCGTTGATACCGGGACAGGGGGTTACGAGCAGTACTTC.

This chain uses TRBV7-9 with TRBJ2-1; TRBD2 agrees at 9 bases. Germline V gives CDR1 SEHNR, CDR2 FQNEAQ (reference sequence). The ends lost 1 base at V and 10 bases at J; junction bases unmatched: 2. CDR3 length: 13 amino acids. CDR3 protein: CASSLGLAGEQFF. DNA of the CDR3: TGTGCCAGCAGCTTAGGCCTAGCGGGAGAGCAGTTCTTC. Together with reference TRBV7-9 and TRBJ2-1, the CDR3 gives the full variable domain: DTGVSQNPRHKITKRGQNVTFRCDPISEHNRLYWYRQTLGQGPEFLTYFQNEAQLEKSRLLSDRFSAERPKGSFSTLEIQRTEQGDSAMYLCASSLGLAGEQFFGPGTRLTVL.

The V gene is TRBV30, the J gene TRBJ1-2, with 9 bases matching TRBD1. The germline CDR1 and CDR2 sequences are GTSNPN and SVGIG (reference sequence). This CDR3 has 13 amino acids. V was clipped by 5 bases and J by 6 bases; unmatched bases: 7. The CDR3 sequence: CAWERTGVDGYTF. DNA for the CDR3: TGTGCCTGGGAAAGGACAGGGGTAGATGGCTACACCTTC.

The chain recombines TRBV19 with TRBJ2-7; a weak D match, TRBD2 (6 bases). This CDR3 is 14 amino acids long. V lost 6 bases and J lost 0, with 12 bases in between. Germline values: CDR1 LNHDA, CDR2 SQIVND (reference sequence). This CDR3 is CASRGLGDSYEQYF. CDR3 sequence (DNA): TGTGCCAGTAGGGGACTGGGGGACTCCTACGAGCAGTACTTC. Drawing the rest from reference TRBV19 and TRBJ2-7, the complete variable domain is DGGITQSPKYLFRKEGQNVTLSCEQNLNHDAMYWYRQDPGQGLRLIYYSQIVNDFQKGDIAEGYSVSREKKESFPLTVTSAQKNPTAFYLCASRGLGDSYEQYFGPGTRLTVT.

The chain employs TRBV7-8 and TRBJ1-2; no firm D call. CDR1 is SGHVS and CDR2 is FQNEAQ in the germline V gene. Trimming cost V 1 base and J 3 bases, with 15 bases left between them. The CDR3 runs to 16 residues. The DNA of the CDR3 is TGTGCCAGCAGCTTAGGGACCCCAGAGGGTTACTATGGCTACACCTTC. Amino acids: CASSLGTPEGYYGYTF.

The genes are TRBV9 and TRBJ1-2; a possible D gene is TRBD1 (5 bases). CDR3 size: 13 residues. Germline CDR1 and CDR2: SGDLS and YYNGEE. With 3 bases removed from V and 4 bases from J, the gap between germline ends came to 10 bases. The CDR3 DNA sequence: TGTGCCAGCAGCGGCGGGGGGACCTATGGCTACACCTTC. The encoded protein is CASSGGGTYGYTF.

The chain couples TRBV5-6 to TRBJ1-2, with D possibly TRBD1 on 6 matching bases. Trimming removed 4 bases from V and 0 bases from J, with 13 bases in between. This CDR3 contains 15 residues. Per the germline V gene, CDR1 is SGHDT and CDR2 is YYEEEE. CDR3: CASSRKTGANYGYTF. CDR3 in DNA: TGTGCCAGCAGCCGTAAGACAGGTGCTAACTATGGCTACACCTTC.

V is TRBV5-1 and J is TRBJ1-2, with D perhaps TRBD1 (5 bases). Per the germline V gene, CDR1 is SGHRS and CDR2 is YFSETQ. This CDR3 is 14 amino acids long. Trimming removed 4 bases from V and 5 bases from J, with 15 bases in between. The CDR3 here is CASSPTPGGYGYTF. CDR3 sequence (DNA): TGCGCCAGCAGCCCCACCCCCGGGGGGTATGGCTACACCTTC.